This entry lists 2 T cell receptor beta chains sequenced from one sample in a study of post-analysis software for immune sequencing data. Study conclusions and caveats: Roughly 5 TRBV segments (TRBV5-6, TRBV5-1 and TRBV20-1 among them) occurred more frequently in patients than in controls.

No antigen has been identified for these receptors. TCR beta cDNA libraries had unique molecular identifiers. TCRdb analysed the PCR reads with MiXCR anew, one entry per CDR3 protein. Of a few hundred thousand distinct CDR3 sequences listed, roughly 34% are singletons. Sequenced: blood. Receptors were obtained from a girl younger than 18 with multiple sclerosis.

This clonotype was observed at least ten times. The rearrangement links TRBV5-6 to TRBJ1-2; D perhaps matches TRBD1 (6 bases). V was trimmed by 4 bases and J by 3 bases, leaving 10 bases between them. Germline V gene sequence: CDR1 SGHDT, CDR2 YYEEEE. The CDR3 extends over 13 amino acids. The CDR3 DNA sequence: TGTGCCAGCAGCGAACAGGGAGACTATGGCTACACCTTC. Amino acid sequence: CASSEQGDYGYTF.

The gene calls are TRBV10-3 and TRBJ2-3; TRBD1 aligns across 10 bases. V shed 7 bases and J 4 bases; nucleotides not matched to a gene: 8. The CDR3 has 15 amino acids. Germline V gives CDR1 ENHRY, CDR2 SYGVKD. CDR3 protein: CAINPGQGWSDTQYF. The CDR3 nucleotides read TGTGCCATCAACCCGGGACAGGGGTGGTCAGATACGCAGTATTTT.